This T cell receptor (beta chain) emerged from a study of cytomegalovirus exposure and HLA in healthy donors. Overall study: From about 180 million T cells, an earlier analysis saw roughly 100 million unique TCR beta sequences. Points from the study as a whole: A later analysis showed TCR association rates differing by HLA locus, peaking at DRB1 and lowest at HLA-C. Most TCR sequences were seen very rarely across donors, but some public TCRs occurred in many. Diagnosis of cytomegalovirus status made by the classifier reportedly showed high specificity and sensitivity.

The CDR3 length is 13 residues. V was pared by 3 bases and J by 7 bases, with 10 bases between. The germline gives CDR1 LNHDA, CDR2 SQIVND (reference sequence). Primers: 60 Vbeta forward and 13 Jbeta reverse. Sequencing used immunoSEQ multiplex PCR; TCRdb keeps in-frame clones, though not all of them. The data contain approximately 110,000 clones, about 69% of them singletons. On this clone: Its antigen is not known.

Sequencing was performed on PBMCs. This chain uses TRBV19 with TRBJ2-1; TRBD1 is a possible D gene (5 bases). This clonotype was sampled from a man aged 35-49 years in good health and CMV-seronegative. In nucleotides, the CDR3 is TGTGCCAGTAGTATCTTTCAGGGAAATGAGCAGTTCTTC. Amino acids: CASSIFQGNEQFF.